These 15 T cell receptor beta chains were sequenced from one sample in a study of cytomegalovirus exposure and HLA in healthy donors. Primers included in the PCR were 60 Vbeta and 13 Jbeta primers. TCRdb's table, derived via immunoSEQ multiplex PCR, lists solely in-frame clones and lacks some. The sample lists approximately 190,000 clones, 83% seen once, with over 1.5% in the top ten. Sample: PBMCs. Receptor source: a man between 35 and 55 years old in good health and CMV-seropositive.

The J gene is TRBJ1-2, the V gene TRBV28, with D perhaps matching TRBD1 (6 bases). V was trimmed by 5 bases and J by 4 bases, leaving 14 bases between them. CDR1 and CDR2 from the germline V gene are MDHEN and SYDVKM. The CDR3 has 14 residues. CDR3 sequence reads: CASSPLKGGYGYTF. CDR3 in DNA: TGTGCCAGCAGTCCGCTGAAAGGGGGCTATGGCTACACCTTC.

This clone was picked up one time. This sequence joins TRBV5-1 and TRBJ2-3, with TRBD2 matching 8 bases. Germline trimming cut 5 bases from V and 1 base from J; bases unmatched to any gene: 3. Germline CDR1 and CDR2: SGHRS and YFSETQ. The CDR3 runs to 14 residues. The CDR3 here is CASRTAGGTDTQYF. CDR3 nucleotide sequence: TGCGCCAGCAGGACAGCGGGAGGCACAGATACGCAGTATTTT.

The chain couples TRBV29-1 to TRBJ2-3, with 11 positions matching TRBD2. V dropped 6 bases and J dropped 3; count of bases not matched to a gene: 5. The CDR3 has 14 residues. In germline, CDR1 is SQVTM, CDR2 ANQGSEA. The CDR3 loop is CSVTSGTITDTQYF. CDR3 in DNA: TGCAGCGTGACTAGCGGGACGATTACAGATACGCAGTATTTT.

This CDR3 is CASSSTGQGSWTDTQYF. Written as DNA, the CDR3 is TGTGCCAGCAGCTCTACCGGACAGGGTAGTTGGACAGATACGCAGTATTTT. The rearrangement uses TRBV7-9 and TRBJ2-3, with 8 positions matching TRBD1. Germline CDR1 SEHNR, CDR2 FQNEAQ (reference sequence). This CDR3 is built from 17 residues. Germline trimming cut 4 bases from V and 3 bases from J; bases unmatched to any gene: 12. Using reference TRBV7-9 and TRBJ2-3 for the parts outside the CDR3, the full variable domain is DTGVSQNPRHKITKRGQNVTFRCDPISEHNRLYWYRQTLGQGPEFLTYFQNEAQLEKSRLLSDRFSAERPKGSFSTLEIQRTEQGDSAMYLCASSSTGQGSWTDTQYFGPGTRLTVL.

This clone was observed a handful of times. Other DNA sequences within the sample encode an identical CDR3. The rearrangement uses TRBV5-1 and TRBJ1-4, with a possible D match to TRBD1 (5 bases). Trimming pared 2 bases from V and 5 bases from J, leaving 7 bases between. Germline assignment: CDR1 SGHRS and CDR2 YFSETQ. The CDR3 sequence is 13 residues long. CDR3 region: CASSFGGNEKLFF. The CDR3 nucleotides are TGCGCCAGCAGCTTCGGGGGGAATGAAAAACTGTTTTTT.

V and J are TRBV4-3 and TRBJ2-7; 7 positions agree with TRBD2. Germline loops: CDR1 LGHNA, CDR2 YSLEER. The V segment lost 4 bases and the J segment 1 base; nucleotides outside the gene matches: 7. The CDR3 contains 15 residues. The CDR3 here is CASSRGGSVSYEQYF. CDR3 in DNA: TGCGCCAGCAGCCGGGGGGGTTCGGTATCCTACGAGCAGTACTTC.

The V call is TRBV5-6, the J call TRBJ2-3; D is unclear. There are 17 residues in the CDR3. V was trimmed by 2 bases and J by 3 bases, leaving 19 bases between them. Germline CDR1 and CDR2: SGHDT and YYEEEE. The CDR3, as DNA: TGTGCCAGCAGCTTCGAGGTTAGGAGCTTGGAGACAGATACGCAGTATTTT. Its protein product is CASSFEVRSLETDTQYF.

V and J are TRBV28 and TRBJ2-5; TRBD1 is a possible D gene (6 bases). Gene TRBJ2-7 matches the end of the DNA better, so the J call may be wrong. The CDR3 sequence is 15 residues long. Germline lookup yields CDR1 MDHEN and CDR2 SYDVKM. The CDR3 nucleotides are TGTGCCAGCAGTGACAGGAAGACGCTGAAATACGAGCAGTACTTC. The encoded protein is CASSDRKTLKYEQYF.

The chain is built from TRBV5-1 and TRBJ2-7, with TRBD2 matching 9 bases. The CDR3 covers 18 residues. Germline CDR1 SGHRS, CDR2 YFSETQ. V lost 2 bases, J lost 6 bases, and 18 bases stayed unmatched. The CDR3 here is CASSFTQSYGTSFPEQYF. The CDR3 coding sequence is TGCGCCAGCAGCTTCACCCAATCGTACGGGACTAGCTTCCCCGAGCAGTACTTC. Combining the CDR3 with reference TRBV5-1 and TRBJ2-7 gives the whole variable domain KAGVTQTPRYLIKTRGQQVTLSCSPISGHRSVSWYQQTPGQGLQFLFEYFSETQRNKGNFPGRFSGRQFSNSRSEMNVSTLELGDSALYLCASSFTQSYGTSFPEQYFGPGTRLTVT.

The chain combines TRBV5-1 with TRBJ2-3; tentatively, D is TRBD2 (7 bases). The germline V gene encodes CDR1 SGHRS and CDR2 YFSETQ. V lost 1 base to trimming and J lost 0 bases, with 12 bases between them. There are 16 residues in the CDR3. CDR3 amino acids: CASSLSAGASTDTQYF. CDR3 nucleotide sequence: TGCGCCAGCAGCTTGTCGGCGGGGGCGAGCACAGATACGCAGTATTTT. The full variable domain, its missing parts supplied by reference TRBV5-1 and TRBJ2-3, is KAGVTQTPRYLIKTRGQQVTLSCSPISGHRSVSWYQQTPGQGLQFLFEYFSETQRNKGNFPGRFSGRQFSNSRSEMNVSTLELGDSALYLCASSLSAGASTDTQYFGPGTRLTVL.

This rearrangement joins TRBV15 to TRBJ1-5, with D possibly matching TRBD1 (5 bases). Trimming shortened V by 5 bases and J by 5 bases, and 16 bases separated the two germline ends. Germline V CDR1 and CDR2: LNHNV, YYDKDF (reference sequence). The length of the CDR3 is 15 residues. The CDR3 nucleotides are TGTGCCACCAGCCCTAGGCGGGGGATTTATCAGCCCCAGCATTTT. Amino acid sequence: CATSPRRGIYQPQHF.

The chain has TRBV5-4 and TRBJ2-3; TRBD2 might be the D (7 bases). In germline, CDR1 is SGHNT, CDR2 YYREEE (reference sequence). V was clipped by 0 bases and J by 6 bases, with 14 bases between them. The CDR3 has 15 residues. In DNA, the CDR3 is TGTGCCAGCAGCTTGGATTGGGGAGGGGGTGATACGCAGTATTTT. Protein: CASSLDWGGGDTQYF.

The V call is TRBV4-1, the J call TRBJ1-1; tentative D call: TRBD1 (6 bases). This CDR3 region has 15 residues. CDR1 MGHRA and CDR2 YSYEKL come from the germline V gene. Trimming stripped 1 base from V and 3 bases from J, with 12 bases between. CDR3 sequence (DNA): TGCGCCAGCAGCCAAGCCCGTTACAGGGACACTGAAGCTTTCTTT. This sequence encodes CASSQARYRDTEAFF.

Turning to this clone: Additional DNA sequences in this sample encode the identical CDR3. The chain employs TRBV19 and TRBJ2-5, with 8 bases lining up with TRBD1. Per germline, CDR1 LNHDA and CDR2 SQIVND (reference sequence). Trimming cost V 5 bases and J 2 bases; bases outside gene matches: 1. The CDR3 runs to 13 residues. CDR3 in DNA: TGTGCCAGTAGTGGGACAGGACAAGAGACCCAGTACTTC. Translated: CASSGTGQETQYF.

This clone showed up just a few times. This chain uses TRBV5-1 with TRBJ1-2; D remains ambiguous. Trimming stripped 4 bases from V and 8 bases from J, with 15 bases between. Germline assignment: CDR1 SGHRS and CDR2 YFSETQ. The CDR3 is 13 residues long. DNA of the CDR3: TGCGCCAGCAGCCCCGTCTCCCTGCGGGGCTACACCTTC. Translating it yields CASSPVSLRGYTF.